This TCR beta chain was retrieved from a study of technical replicates of blood from a few donors. Concerning this clone: Other DNA sequences from this sample encode an identical CDR3 as well.

TCRdb's copy holds only in-frame clones and misses some; the assay was immunoSEQ multiplex PCR. The table lists more than 80,000 clones, nearly 97% of them singletons. The receptor was derived from a human donor in good health. The sample taken for sequencing was T cells isolated from PBMCs.

CDR3 protein: CASSFPGGYGYTF. CDR3 bases: TGTGCCAGCAGCTTTCCGGGAGGCTATGGCTACACCTTC. V usage is TRBV7-6 and J usage is TRBJ1-2; no definite D call. V was pared by 3 bases and J by 4 bases, with 9 bases between. The CDR3 spans 13 residues. Germline CDR1 is SGHVS and CDR2 is FNYEAQ.